A single sample gave rise to the 20 T cell receptor beta chains below, sequenced in a study of CD8 T cells in ankylosing spondylitis. TCRdb passed the 5' RACE reads through MiXCR, listing each CDR3 protein once. This repertoire shows about 160,000 distinct CDR3 sequences, approximately 20% found once; its top ten account for about 8.3%. Sequencing was done on a sample of blood, either unsorted or a sorted T cell fraction (not recorded which). These TCRs come from a male donor with ankylosing spondylitis or in good health (not recorded which).

The table lists this clonotype with many counts. The genes are TRBV27 and TRBJ2-1; D is unclear. V lost 5 bases to trimming and J lost 3 bases, with 11 bases between them. In germline, CDR1 is MNHEY, CDR2 SMNVEV (reference sequence). The CDR3 length is 14 residues. The CDR3 loop is CASSPRVGYNEQFF. DNA for the CDR3: TGTGCCAGCAGTCCCCGGGTAGGCTACAATGAGCAGTTCTTC.

This clonotype was counted between two and nine times. The chain is built from TRBV6-5 and TRBJ2-1; TRBD1 is a possible D gene (6 bases). CDR1 and CDR2 from the germline V gene are MNHEY and SVGAGI. The CDR3 contains 17 residues. The V end was cut by 2 bases, the J end by 7 bases, with 21 bases between. CDR3 DNA sequence: TGTGCCAGCAGTTACGGCTACGCGGCAGGGGATCGGAATGAGCAGTTCTTC. Protein product: CASSYGYAAGDRNEQFF.

The CDR3 region is CASSEDAGAFHEQFF. The CDR3 nucleotides read TGTGCCAGCAGCGAAGATGCGGGAGCCTTCCATGAGCAGTTCTTC. The chain has TRBV7-9 and TRBJ2-1; 7 bases map to TRBD2. Germline V CDR1 and CDR2: SEHNR, FQNEAQ (reference sequence). The CDR3 runs 15 residues. V shed 5 bases and J 8 bases; nucleotides not matched to a gene: 12. Based on the CDR3 plus reference TRBV7-9 and TRBJ2-1, the full variable domain is DTGVSQNPRHKITKRGQNVTFRCDPISEHNRLYWYRQTLGQGPEFLTYFQNEAQLEKSRLLSDRFSAERPKGSFSTLEIQRTEQGDSAMYLCASSEDAGAFHEQFFGPGTRLTVL.

The chain carries TRBV7-2 and TRBJ2-1; maybe TRBD1 (5 bases). This CDR3 is 12 amino acids long. Trimming stripped 5 bases from V and 8 bases from J, with 10 bases between. CDR1 and CDR2 (germline): SGHTA, FQGNSA. The CDR3 reads CASSPDSDEQFF. CDR3 sequence (DNA): TGTGCCAGCAGCCCCGACAGCGATGAGCAGTTCTTC.

The chain has TRBV18 and TRBJ2-7; either TRBD1 or TRBD2 may fit D (5 bases each). There are 13 residues in the CDR3. V dropped 3 bases and J dropped 3 bases, with 9 bases sitting between them. The germline CDR1 and CDR2 sequences are KGHSH and LQKENI. CDR3 loop: CASSPGPGYEQYF. CDR3 nucleotide sequence: TGTGCCAGCTCACCGGGACCTGGCTACGAGCAGTACTTC.

This clonotype showed up just once. V gene TRBV20-1 combines with J gene TRBJ2-3; TRBD2 might be the D (5 bases). The CDR3 runs 17 residues. The germline V gene encodes CDR1 DFQATT and CDR2 SNEGSKA (reference sequence). The V and J ends lost 2 bases and 0 bases respectively, with 18 bases between them. CDR3 region: CSARQRGISWSTDTQYF. The CDR3 nucleotides are TGCAGTGCTAGACAACGGGGTATAAGTTGGAGCACAGATACGCAGTATTTT.

This clonotype was seen at least ten times. V and J are TRBV5-1 and TRBJ2-5; weak D call: TRBD1 (5 bases). Germline values: CDR1 SGHRS, CDR2 YFSETQ. The length of the CDR3 is 15 residues. Trimming pared 3 bases from V and 1 base from J, leaving 13 bases between. CDR3 sequence: CASSSLGRAQETQYF. CDR3 sequence (DNA): TGCGCCAGCAGCTCGCTCGGCAGGGCCCAAGAGACCCAGTACTTC.

Ten or more counts support this clonotype. The rearrangement uses TRBV6-1 and TRBJ2-7; 10 bases fit TRBD2. The CDR3 is made up of 14 amino acids. Losses at the gene ends were 5 bases for V and 5 bases for J; bases not matched to a gene: 6. Germline-derived CDR1 and CDR2 are MNHNS and SASEGT. CDR3 amino acids: CASSLGTSVDEQYF. CDR3 in DNA: TGTGCCAGCAGTCTCGGGACTAGCGTCGACGAGCAGTACTTC.

The chain joins TRBV6-2 or TRBV6-3 to TRBJ2-7, with D possibly matching TRBD2 (6 bases). The CDR3 runs 21 residues. Germline V CDR1 and CDR2: MNHEY, SVGEGT. Between the trimmed V and J ends, which lost 0 bases and 4 bases, there was a span of 31 bases. The CDR3 nucleotides are TGTGCCAGCAGTTACTCGCAGCAACCCCCCGGGACTGATATCGAGGGATACGAGCAGTACTTC. Translating it yields CASSYSQQPPGTDIEGYEQYF.

This sequence joins TRBV20-1 and TRBJ2-7, with no clear D. This CDR3 is 11 amino acids long. V was cut by 3 bases and J by 3 bases, with 6 bases left in between. Germline-derived CDR1 and CDR2 are DFQATT and SNEGSKA (reference sequence). The CDR3 here is CSASLGYEQYF. In nucleotides, the CDR3 is TGCAGTGCTAGCCTGGGCTACGAGCAGTACTTC.

On this clonotype itself: A single base separates this from a much larger clone, so it may be a read error. The chain has TRBV3-1 and TRBJ1-2, with 8 positions matching TRBD1. There are 15 residues in the CDR3. Germline V CDR1 and CDR2: LGHDT, YNNKEL (reference sequence). In DNA, the CDR3 is TGTGTCAGCAGCCCGGGACAGGCGGCTAACTATGGCTACACCTTC. It specifies CVSSPGQAANYGYTF.

The V gene is TRBV29-1, the J gene TRBJ1-2; a weak D match, TRBD1 (5 bases). The CDR3 spans 14 residues. The V and J ends lost 3 bases and 0 bases respectively, with 11 bases between them. Germline V lookup: CDR1 SQVTM, CDR2 ANQGSEA. The CDR3 nucleotides read TGCAGCGTTGATCCTAGGGGTGCTAACTATGGCTACACCTTC. The encoded protein is CSVDPRGANYGYTF. The full variable domain, in which reference TRBV29-1 and TRBJ1-2 provide the parts outside the CDR3, is SAVISQKPSRDICQRGTSLTIQCQVDSQVTMMFWYRQQPGQSLTLIATANQGSEATYESGFVIDKFPISRPNLTFSTLTVSNMSPEDSSIYLCSVDPRGANYGYTFGSGTRLTVV.

This clonotype appeared a few times. This chain uses TRBV5-6 with TRBJ1-2, with D perhaps TRBD1 (6 bases). CDR3 length: 13 residues. Germline CDR1 reads SGHDT; CDR2 reads YYEEEE. V shed 4 bases and J shed 5 bases, with 12 bases lying between them. CDR3 in DNA: TGTGCCAGCAGCACACAGGGACAATATGGCTACACCTTC. Amino acids: CASSTQGQYGYTF. Drawing the rest from reference TRBV5-6 and TRBJ1-2, the complete variable domain is DAGVTQSPTHLIKTRGQQVTLRCSPKSGHDTVSWYQQALGQGPQFIFQYYEEEERQRGNFPDRFSGHQFPNYSSELNVNALLLGDSALYLCASSTQGQYGYTFGSGTRLTVV.

This clonotype was observed a few times. The chain uses TRBV20-1 and TRBJ1-1, with 9 bases aligning to TRBD1. This CDR3 is 14 amino acids long. Germline V gene sequence: CDR1 DFQATT, CDR2 SNEGSKA (reference sequence). After removal of 5 bases from V and 3 bases from J, the junction contained 7 bases not matched to a gene. The CDR3 sequence: CSAAGQGTDTEAFF. The CDR3 DNA is TGCAGTGCTGCGGGACAGGGAACGGACACTGAAGCTTTCTTT.

This clonotype was recorded many times. V usage is TRBV14 and J usage is TRBJ1-4; possibly TRBD1 for D (5 bases). The CDR3 runs to 15 residues. V was clipped by 0 bases and J by 8 bases, with 13 bases between them. Germline assignment: CDR1 SGHDN and CDR2 FVKESK. DNA of the CDR3: TGTGCCAGCAGCCAAGAAACAGGCCTAGGGGAAAAACTGTTTTTT. The encoded protein is CASSQETGLGEKLFF.

In its sample, this clonotype was seen a few times. V is TRBV28 and J is TRBJ2-7; D is perhaps TRBD1 (6 bases). Per the germline V gene, CDR1 is MDHEN and CDR2 is SYDVKM. Trimming stripped 2 bases from V and 6 bases from J, with 14 bases between. This CDR3 comprises 14 residues. DNA for the CDR3: TGTGCCAGCAGTTTACGCCAGGGGCCGGCCGAGCAGTACTTC. It translates to CASSLRQGPAEQYF. Filled out from reference TRBV28 and TRBJ2-7, the complete variable domain reads DVKVTQSSRYLVKRTGEKVFLECVQDMDHENMFWYRQDPGLGLRLIYFSYDVKMKEKGDIPEGYSVSREKKERFSLILESASTNQTSMYLCASSLRQGPAEQYFGPGTRLTVT.

This clonotype was recorded a few times. The chain links TRBV10-3 to TRBJ1-3; weak D call: TRBD1 (5 bases). The length of the CDR3 is 16 residues. V lost 1 base to trimming and J lost 0 bases, with 10 bases between them. Germline V gene lookup returns CDR1 ENHRY and CDR2 SYGVKD. Here the CDR3 DNA reads TGTGCCATCAGTGAGTGGGAGGGGACCTCTGGAAACACCATATATTTT. As protein: CAISEWEGTSGNTIYF.

This clonotype was counted a few times. The chain links TRBV27 to TRBJ1-2; tentative D call: TRBD1 (6 bases). CDR3 length: 12 amino acids. Germline V gene lookup returns CDR1 MNHEY and CDR2 SMNVEV (reference sequence). Trimming cost V 5 bases and J 6 bases, with 10 bases left between them. CDR3 residues: CASSTNRDGYTF. Here the CDR3 DNA reads TGTGCCAGCAGTACAAACAGGGATGGCTACACCTTC.

The gene calls are TRBV27 and TRBJ1-2; 11 bases map to TRBD1. The CDR3 loop spans 19 amino acids. The germline V gene has CDR1 MNHEY and CDR2 SMNVEV (reference sequence). V lost 3 bases to trimming and J lost 4 bases; unmatched junction nucleotides: 16. The CDR3 sequence: CASSFRAGQGAFQAYGYTF. The CDR3 DNA reads as TGTGCCAGCAGTTTTCGTGCTGGACAGGGGGCGTTTCAGGCCTATGGCTACACCTTC.

This clonotype was seen many times. The gene calls are TRBV10-3 and TRBJ2-2, with 7 bases matching TRBD1. The CDR3 extends over 15 amino acids. J was trimmed by 2 bases and V by 3 bases; bases with no gene match: 3. Germline V CDR1 and CDR2: ENHRY, SYGVKD. CDR3 protein: CAISERGRNTGELFF. CDR3 bases: TGTGCCATCAGTGAAAGGGGGCGAAACACCGGGGAGCTGTTTTTT.